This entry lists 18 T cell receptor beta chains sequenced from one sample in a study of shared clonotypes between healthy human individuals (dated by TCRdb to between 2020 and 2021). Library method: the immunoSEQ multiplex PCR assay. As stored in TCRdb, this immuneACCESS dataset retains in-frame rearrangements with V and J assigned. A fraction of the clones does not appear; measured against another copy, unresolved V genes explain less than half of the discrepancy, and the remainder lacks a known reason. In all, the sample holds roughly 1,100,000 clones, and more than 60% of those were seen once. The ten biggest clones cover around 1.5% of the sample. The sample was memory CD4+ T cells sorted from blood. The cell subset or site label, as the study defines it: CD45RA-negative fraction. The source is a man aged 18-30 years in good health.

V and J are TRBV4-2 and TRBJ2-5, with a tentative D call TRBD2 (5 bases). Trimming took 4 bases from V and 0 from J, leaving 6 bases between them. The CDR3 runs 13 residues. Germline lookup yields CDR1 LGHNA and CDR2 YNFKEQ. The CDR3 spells CASSPGDQETQYF. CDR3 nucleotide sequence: TGTGCCAGCAGCCCCGGGGACCAAGAGACCCAGTACTTC.

CDR3 amino acids: CASSVGLLAGGHNEQFF. The CDR3 nucleotides are TGTGCCAGCAGCGTGGGATTACTAGCGGGGGGACACAATGAGCAGTTCTTC. The chain uses TRBV9 and TRBJ2-1, with 12 bases lining up with TRBD2. Germline V gene data show CDR1 as SGDLS and CDR2 as YYNGEE. The length of the CDR3 is 17 residues. V was pared by 2 bases and J by 5 bases, with 8 bases of the junction left unmatched.

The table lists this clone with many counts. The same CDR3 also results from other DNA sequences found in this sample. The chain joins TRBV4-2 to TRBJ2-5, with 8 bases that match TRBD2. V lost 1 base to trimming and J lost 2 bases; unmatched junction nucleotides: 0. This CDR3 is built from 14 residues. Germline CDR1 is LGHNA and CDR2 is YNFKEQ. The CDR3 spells CASSQGGGQETQYF. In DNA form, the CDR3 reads TGTGCCAGCAGCCAAGGCGGGGGGCAAGAGACCCAGTACTTC.

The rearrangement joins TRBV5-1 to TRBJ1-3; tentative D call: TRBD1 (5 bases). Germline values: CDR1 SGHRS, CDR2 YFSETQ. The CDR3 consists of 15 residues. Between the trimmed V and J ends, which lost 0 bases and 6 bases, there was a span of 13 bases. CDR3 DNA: TGCGCCAGCAGCTTGGTCGGAGGGGCCGAAAACACCATATATTTT. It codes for CASSLVGGAENTIYF.

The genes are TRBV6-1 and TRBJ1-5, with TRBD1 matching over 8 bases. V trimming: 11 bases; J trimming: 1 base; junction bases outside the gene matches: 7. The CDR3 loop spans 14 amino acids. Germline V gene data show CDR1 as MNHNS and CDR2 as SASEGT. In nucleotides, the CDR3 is TGTGCCGTAGACAGGGGACGAAGCAATCAGCCCCAGCATTTT. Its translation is CAVDRGRSNQPQHF.

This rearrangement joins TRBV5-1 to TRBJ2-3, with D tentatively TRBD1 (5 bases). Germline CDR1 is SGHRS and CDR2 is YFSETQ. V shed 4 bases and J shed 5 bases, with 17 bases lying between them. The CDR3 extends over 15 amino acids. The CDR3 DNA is TGCGCCAGCAGCGCGACCGACCCAGGGCTAGATACGCAGTATTTT. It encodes CASSATDPGLDTQYF.

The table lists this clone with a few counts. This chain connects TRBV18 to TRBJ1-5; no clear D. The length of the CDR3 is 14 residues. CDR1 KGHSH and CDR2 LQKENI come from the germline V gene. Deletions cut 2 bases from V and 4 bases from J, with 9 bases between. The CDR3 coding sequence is TGTGCCAGCTCACCATCCCAAACTAATCAGCCCCAGCATTTT. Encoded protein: CASSPSQTNQPQHF.

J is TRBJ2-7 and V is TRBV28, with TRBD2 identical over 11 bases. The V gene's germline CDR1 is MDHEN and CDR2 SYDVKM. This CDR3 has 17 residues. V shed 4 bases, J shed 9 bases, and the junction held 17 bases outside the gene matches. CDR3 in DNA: TGTGCCAGCAGTTCATTATCTCCTAGCGGGGGGCAGGGGCGGCAGTACTTC. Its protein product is CASSSLSPSGGQGRQYF.

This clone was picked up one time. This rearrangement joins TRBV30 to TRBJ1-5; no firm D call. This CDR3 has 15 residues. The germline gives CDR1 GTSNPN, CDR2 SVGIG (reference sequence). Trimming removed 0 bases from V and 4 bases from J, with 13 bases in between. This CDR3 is CAWSVGEKVNQPQHF. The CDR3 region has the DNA TGTGCCTGGAGTGTGGGTGAAAAGGTTAATCAGCCCCAGCATTTT.

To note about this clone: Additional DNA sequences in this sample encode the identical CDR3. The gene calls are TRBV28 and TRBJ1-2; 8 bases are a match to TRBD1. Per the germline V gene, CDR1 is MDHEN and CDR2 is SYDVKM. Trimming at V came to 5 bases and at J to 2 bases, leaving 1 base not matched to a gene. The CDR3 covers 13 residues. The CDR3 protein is CASSNRGNYGYTF. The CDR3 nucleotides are TGTGCCAGCAGTAACAGGGGGAACTATGGCTACACCTTC.

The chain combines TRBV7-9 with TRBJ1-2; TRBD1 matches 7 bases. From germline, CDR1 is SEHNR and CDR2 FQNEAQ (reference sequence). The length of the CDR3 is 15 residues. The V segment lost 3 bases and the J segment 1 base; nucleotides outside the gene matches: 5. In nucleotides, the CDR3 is TGTGCCAGCAGCTTTAGCGACAGGGATAACTATGGCTACACCTTC. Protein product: CASSFSDRDNYGYTF.

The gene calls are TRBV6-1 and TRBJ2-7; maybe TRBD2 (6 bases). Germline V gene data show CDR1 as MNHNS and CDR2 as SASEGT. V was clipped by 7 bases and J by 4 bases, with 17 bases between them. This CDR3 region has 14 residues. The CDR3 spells CASKITSTAYEQYF. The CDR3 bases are TGTGCCAGCAAGATAACTAGCACAGCTTACGAGCAGTACTTC.

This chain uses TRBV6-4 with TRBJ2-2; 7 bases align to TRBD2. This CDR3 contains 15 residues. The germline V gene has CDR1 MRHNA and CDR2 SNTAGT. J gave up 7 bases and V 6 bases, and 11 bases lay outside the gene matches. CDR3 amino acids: CASSELAWGNGELFF. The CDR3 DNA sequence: TGTGCCAGCAGCGAACTAGCGTGGGGGAACGGGGAGCTGTTTTTT.

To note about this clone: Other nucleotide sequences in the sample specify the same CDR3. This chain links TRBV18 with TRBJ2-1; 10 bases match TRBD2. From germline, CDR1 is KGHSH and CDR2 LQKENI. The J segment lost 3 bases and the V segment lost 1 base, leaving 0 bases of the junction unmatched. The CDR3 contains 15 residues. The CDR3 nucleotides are TGTGCCAGCTCACCACGACTAGCGGGCTACAATGAGCAGTTCTTC. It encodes CASSPRLAGYNEQFF.

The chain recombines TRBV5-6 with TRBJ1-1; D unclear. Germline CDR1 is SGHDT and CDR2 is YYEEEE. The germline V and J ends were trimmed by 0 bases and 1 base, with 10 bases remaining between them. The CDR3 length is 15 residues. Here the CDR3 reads CASSLGFTGNTEAFF. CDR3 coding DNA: TGTGCCAGCAGCTTGGGGTTCACGGGGAACACTGAAGCTTTCTTT. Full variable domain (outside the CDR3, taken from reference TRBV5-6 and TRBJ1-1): DAGVTQSPTHLIKTRGQQVTLRCSPKSGHDTVSWYQQALGQGPQFIFQYYEEEERQRGNFPDRFSGHQFPNYSSELNVNALLLGDSALYLCASSLGFTGNTEAFFGQGTRLTVV.

The CDR3 DNA sequence: TGTGCCAGCAGTGCCGTTAACAGCTATGGCTACACCTTC. It translates to CASSAVNSYGYTF. This chain uses TRBV2 with TRBJ1-2; D unresolved. Trimming cost V 4 bases and J 4 bases, with 10 bases left between them. This CDR3 is 13 amino acids long. Per germline, CDR1 SNHLY and CDR2 FYNNEI. Variable domain in full (rest from reference TRBV2 and TRBJ1-2): EPEVTQTPSHQVTQMGQEVILRCVPISNHLYFYWYRQILGQKVEFLVSFYNNEISEKSEIFDDQFSVERPDGSNFTLKIRSTKLEDSAMYFCASSAVNSYGYTFGSGTRLTVV.

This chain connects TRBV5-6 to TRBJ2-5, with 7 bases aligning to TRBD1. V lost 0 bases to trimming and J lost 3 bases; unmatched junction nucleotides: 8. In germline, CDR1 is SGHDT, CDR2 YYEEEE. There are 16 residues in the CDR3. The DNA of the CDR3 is TGTGCCAGCAGCTTGGGGACAGGCTTGGTTGAAGAGACCCAGTACTTC. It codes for CASSLGTGLVEETQYF.

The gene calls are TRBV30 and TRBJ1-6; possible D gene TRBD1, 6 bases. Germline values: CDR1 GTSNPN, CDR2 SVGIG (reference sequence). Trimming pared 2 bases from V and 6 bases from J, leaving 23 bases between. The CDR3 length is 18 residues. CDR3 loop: CAWSLLLTGTRSNSPLHF. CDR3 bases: TGTGCCTGGAGTTTGCTTTTGACCGGGACAAGATCTAATTCACCCCTCCACTTT.